The source of this T cell receptor beta chain is a study of control samples from healthy donors and cancer patients. The repertoire was sequenced with immunoSEQ multiplex PCR; TCRdb's copy has only in-frame clones and lacks some. Among approximately 99,000 clones listed, about 80% were seen once. CDR1 is MNHEY and CDR2 is SVGEGT in the germline V gene. Trimming at V came to 4 bases and at J to 4 bases, leaving 5 bases not matched to a gene. The CDR3 runs to 16 residues. Material for sequencing was blood. The V call is TRBV6-2 or TRBV6-3, the J call TRBJ2-2; 11 nucleotides align to TRBD2. This TCR derives from a young man in good health. In DNA, the CDR3 is TGTGCCAGCAGTTTAAGACTAGCGGGGTCCACCGGGGAGCTGTTTTTT. This encodes CASSLRLAGSTGELFF.